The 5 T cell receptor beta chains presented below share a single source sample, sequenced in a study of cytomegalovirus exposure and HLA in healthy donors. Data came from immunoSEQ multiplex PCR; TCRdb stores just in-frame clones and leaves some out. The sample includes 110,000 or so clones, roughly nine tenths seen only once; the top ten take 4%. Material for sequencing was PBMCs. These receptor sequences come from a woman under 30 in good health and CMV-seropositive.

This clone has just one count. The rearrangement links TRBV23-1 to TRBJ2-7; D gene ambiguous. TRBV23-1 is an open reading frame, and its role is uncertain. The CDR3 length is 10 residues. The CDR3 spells CGPGSYEQYF. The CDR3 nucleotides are TGCGGGCCAGGATCATACGAGCAGTACTTC.

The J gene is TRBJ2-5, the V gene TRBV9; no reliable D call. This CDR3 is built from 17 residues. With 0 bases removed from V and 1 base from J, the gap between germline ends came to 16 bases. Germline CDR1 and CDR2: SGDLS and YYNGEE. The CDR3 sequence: CASSVGVARTAQETQYF. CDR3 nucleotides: TGTGCCAGCAGCGTAGGTGTTGCCCGAACTGCCCAAGAGACCCAGTACTTC.

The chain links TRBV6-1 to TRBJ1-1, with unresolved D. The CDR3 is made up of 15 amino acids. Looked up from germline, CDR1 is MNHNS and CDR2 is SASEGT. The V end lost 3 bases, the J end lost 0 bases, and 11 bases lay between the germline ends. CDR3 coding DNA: TGTGCCAGCAGTGAGTCGCTACCCTTGAACACTGAAGCTTTCTTT. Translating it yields CASSESLPLNTEAFF.

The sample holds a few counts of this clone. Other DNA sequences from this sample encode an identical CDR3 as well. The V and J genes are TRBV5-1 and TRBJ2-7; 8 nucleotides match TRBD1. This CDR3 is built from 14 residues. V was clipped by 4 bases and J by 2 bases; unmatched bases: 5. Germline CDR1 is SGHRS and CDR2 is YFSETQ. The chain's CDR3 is CASSPGTGTYEQYF. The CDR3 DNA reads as TGCGCCAGCAGCCCAGGGACAGGAACCTACGAGCAGTACTTC.

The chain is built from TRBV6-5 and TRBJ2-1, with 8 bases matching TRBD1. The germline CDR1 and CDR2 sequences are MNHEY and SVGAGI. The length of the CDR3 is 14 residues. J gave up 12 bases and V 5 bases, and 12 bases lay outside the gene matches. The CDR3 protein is CASSVSGTGIAQFF. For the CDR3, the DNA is TGTGCCAGCAGTGTATCCGGGACAGGAATCGCGCAGTTCTTC.